A single sample gave rise to the 15 T cell receptor beta chains below, sequenced in a study of blood T cells in healthy people across ages. Alongside a J-beta primer mix, a sample-barcoded 5' primer served in a second PCR lasting roughly 6 to 11 cycles. TCRdb re-called the 5' RACE reads through MiXCR, storing one row per CDR3 protein. The table lists 1.5 million or so distinct CDR3 sequences, about 43% of them singletons, with 7.9% in the top ten. Sequenced sample: blood. The receptors were gathered from a woman younger than 30 in good health.

V usage is TRBV15 and J usage is TRBJ2-1; D unresolved. Germline values: CDR1 LNHNV, CDR2 YYDKDF (reference sequence). Trimming removed 1 base from V and 5 bases from J, with 15 bases in between. The CDR3 runs 16 residues. Here the CDR3 reads CATSRVFSRWNNEQFF. The CDR3 bases are TGTGCCACCAGCAGAGTTTTTTCCAGGTGGAACAATGAGCAGTTCTTC.

This clonotype has more than one count but fewer than ten. The chain joins TRBV7-9 to TRBJ2-3, with 8 positions matching TRBD2. The CDR3 is 17 residues long. Germline loops: CDR1 SEHNR, CDR2 FQNEAQ (reference sequence). The J segment lost 4 bases and the V segment lost 3 bases, leaving 12 bases of the junction unmatched. CDR3 sequence reads: CASSFPIAGGPADTQYF. The CDR3 nucleotides are TGTGCCAGCAGCTTTCCCATTGCGGGGGGCCCCGCAGATACGCAGTATTTT.

This chain uses TRBV11-1 with TRBJ2-1; no definite D call. The CDR3 contains 14 residues. Germline V lookup: CDR1 SGHAT, CDR2 FQDESV (reference sequence). V was pared by 0 bases and J by 9 bases, with 12 bases between. As DNA, the CDR3 is TGTGCCAGCAGCTTAGCCGCTTTGGCAGGTGAGCAGTTCTTC. Amino acids: CASSLAALAGEQFF.

This chain's CDR3 is CASSLQGEYGYTF. CDR3 in DNA: TGTGCCAGCAGCTTACAGGGGGAGTATGGCTACACCTTC. The chain combines TRBV11-2 with TRBJ1-2; 7 nucleotides align to TRBD1. Looked up from germline, CDR1 is SGHAT and CDR2 is FQNNGV. The CDR3 consists of 13 residues. V shed 2 bases and J 5 bases; nucleotides not matched to a gene: 2.

The chain joins TRBV3-1 to TRBJ2-3; weak D call: TRBD1 (7 bases). The germline CDR1 and CDR2 sequences are LGHDT and YNNKEL (reference sequence). The CDR3 is 17 residues long. V lost 2 bases and J 1 base, leaving 16 bases between the germline ends. CDR3 coding DNA: TGTGCCAGCAGCCAAATTCTAACAGGGGAGGGCACAGATACGCAGTATTTT. Translating gives CASSQILTGEGTDTQYF.

The J gene is TRBJ1-2, the V gene TRBV29-1, with TRBD1 identical over 8 bases. Germline values: CDR1 SQVTM, CDR2 ANQGSEA. V gave up 7 bases and J gave up 7 bases; unmatched junction bases: 17. The CDR3 runs 15 residues. The CDR3, as DNA: TGCAGCGCCAATACCCCTATCCCCGGGACAGGTGGCTACACCTTC. It yields the protein CSANTPIPGTGGYTF. The full variable domain, its missing parts supplied by reference TRBV29-1 and TRBJ1-2, is SAVISQKPSRDICQRGTSLTIQCQVDSQVTMMFWYRQQPGQSLTLIATANQGSEATYESGFVIDKFPISRPNLTFSTLTVSNMSPEDSSIYLCSANTPIPGTGGYTFGSGTRLTVV.

The table lists this clonotype with a few counts. V is TRBV6-6 and J is TRBJ2-7, with 11 nucleotides matching TRBD1. CDR3 length equals 15 residues. CDR1 and CDR2 from the germline V gene are MNHNY and SVGAGI (reference sequence). V dropped 5 bases and J dropped 7; count of bases not matched to a gene: 10. In DNA form, the CDR3 reads TGTGCCAGCAGTCTCGGACAGGGGGCCATCAATGAGCAGTACTTC. This codes for CASSLGQGAINEQYF.

The gene calls are TRBV6-1 and TRBJ1-2, with a tentative D call TRBD1 (6 bases). Germline V gene lookup returns CDR1 MNHNS and CDR2 SASEGT. CDR3 size: 16 residues. V lost 4 bases and J 4 bases, leaving 19 bases between the germline ends. The CDR3 region is CASSGGGHPGVYGYTF. The CDR3 nucleotides are TGTGCCAGCAGTGGGGGGGGACATCCAGGGGTCTATGGCTACACCTTC.

The CDR3 sequence is CASSINQETQYF. The CDR3 DNA follows: TGTGCCAGCAGCATTAACCAAGAGACCCAGTACTTC. The chain links TRBV7-9 to TRBJ2-5, with no clear D. Germline V gives CDR1 SEHNR, CDR2 FQNEAQ (reference sequence). Trimming pared 5 bases from V and 0 bases from J, leaving 4 bases between. The CDR3 length is 12 residues.

V usage is TRBV11-1 and J usage is TRBJ1-1; D might be TRBD1 (5 bases). With 5 bases removed from V and 5 bases from J, the gap between germline ends came to 12 bases. The V gene's germline CDR1 is SGHAT and CDR2 FQDESV (reference sequence). The CDR3 length is 13 residues. In DNA, the CDR3 is TGTGCCAGCAGCCCACAGGTATGGACTGAAGCTTTCTTT. The encoded protein is CASSPQVWTEAFF. The full variable domain, with the rest looked up from reference TRBV11-1 and TRBJ1-1, is EAEVAQSPRYKITEKSQAVAFWCDPISGHATLYWYRQILGQGPELLVQFQDESVVDDSQLPKDRFSAERLKGVDSTLKIQPAELGDSAMYLCASSPQVWTEAFFGQGTRLTVV.

In this sample, this clonotype turned up a few times. This sequence joins TRBV5-1 and TRBJ1-1; D gene uncertain. The V gene's germline CDR1 is SGHRS and CDR2 YFSETQ. This CDR3 contains 18 residues. V gave up 2 bases and J gave up 1 base, with 21 bases separating them. Here the CDR3 DNA reads TGCGCCAGCAGCTTTGTGGTAAAGGGAAGTTCCGGGAACACTGAAGCTTTCTTT. Its translation is CASSFVVKGSSGNTEAFF.

The genes are TRBV25-1 and TRBJ1-2, with a possible D match to TRBD1 (6 bases). Trimming left V 0 bases short and J 6 bases short, with 8 bases between. The CDR3 runs to 13 residues. CDR1 and CDR2 (germline): MGHDK, SYGVNS. CDR3 sequence reads: CASSEYWTDGYTF. CDR3 coding DNA: TGTGCCAGCAGTGAATATTGGACAGATGGCTACACCTTC.

This clonotype was detected once. The chain is built from TRBV7-2 and TRBJ2-3; TRBD1 aligns across 9 bases. The CDR3 covers 18 residues. The germline CDR1 and CDR2 sequences are SGHTA and FQGNSA. V was pared by 5 bases and J by 1 base, with 13 bases of the junction left unmatched. The CDR3 DNA sequence: TGTACCAGCAGCCCCCTGTTTGGGACAGGGTTGGGCACAGATACGCAGTATTTT. Translated, it gives CTSSPLFGTGLGTDTQYF.

This clonotype was counted only a few times. The CDR3 bases are TGTGCCAGCAGTGCCCGGGACTCGAGACCTTATGGCTACACCTTC. The encoded protein is CASSARDSRPYGYTF. The rearrangement links TRBV6-1 to TRBJ1-2; D is possibly TRBD1 (5 bases). V shed 4 bases and J shed 5 bases, with 17 bases lying between them. CDR3 length: 15 amino acids. Germline-derived CDR1 and CDR2 are MNHNS and SASEGT.

The chain employs TRBV27 and TRBJ1-6, with D uncertain. This CDR3 is 18 amino acids long. Germline loops: CDR1 MNHEY, CDR2 SMNVEV (reference sequence). The germline V and J ends were trimmed by 2 bases and 0 bases, with 14 bases remaining between them. CDR3 DNA: TGTGCCAGCAGTTTACAGCGTCCCCCCAGCTCCTATAATTCACCCCTCCACTTT. Its protein product is CASSLQRPPSSYNSPLHF.